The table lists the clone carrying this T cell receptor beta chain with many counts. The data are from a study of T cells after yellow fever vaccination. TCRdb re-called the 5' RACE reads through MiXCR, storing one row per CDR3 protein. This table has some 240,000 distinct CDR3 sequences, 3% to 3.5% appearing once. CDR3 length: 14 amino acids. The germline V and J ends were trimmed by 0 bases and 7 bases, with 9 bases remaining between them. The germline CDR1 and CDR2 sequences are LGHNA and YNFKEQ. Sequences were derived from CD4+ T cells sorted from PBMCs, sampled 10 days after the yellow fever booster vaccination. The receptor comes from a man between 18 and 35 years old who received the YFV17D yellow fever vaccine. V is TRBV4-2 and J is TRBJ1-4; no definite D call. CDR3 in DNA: TGTGCCAGCAGCCAAGAGTGGAGGATTGAAAAACTGTTTTTT. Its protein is CASSQEWRIEKLFF.